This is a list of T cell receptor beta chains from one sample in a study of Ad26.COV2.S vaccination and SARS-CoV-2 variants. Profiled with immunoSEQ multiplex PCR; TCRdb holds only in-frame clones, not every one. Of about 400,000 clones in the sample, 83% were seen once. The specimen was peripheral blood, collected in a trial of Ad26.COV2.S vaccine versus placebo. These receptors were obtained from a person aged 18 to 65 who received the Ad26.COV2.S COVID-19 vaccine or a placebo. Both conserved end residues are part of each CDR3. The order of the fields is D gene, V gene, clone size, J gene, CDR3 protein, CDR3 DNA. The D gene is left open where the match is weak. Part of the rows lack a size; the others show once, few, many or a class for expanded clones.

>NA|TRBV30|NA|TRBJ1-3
CAWSGHISGNTIYF
TGTGCCTGGAGTGGACACATCTCTGGAAACACCATATATTTT
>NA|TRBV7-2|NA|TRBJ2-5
CASRLLGALRETQYF
TGTGCCAGCAGACTTCTGGGAGCTCTGAGGGAGACCCAGTACTTC
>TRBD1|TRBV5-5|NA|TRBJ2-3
CASSYRGTGLTDTQYF
TGTGCCAGCAGCTATAGAGGGACAGGGTTAACAGATACGCAGTATTTT
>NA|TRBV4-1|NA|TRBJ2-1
CASSPLDYPYNEQFF
TGCGCCAGCAGCCCGCTGGACTACCCCTACAATGAGCAGTTCTTC
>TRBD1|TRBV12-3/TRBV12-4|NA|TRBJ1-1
CASSLVQSGTGRF
TGTGCCAGCAGTTTAGTCCAGTCCGGGACAGGTCGTTTT
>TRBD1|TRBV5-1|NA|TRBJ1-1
CASSGRGSDTEAFF
TGCGCCAGCAGCGGCAGGGGGAGCGACACTGAAGCTTTCTTT
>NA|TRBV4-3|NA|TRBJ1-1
CASSPRREAEAFF
TGCGCCAGCAGCCCCCGGAGGGAGGCTGAAGCTTTCTTT
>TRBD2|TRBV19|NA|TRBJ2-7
CASSIRLAGYEQYF
TGTGCCAGTAGTATTAGGCTAGCGGGGTACGAGCAGTACTTC
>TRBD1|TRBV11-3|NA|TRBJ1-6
CASSRRQGANSPLHF
TGTGCCAGCAGCCGTCGACAGGGGGCCAATTCACCCCTCCACTTT
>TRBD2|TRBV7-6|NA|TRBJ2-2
CASSSPLAGSTGELFF
TGTGCCAGCAGCTCACCGCTAGCGGGGAGTACCGGGGAGCTGTTTTTT
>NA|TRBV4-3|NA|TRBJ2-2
CASSLISWGKGGELFF
TGCGCCAGCAGCCTCATATCGTGGGGGAAGGGCGGGGAGCTGTTTTTT
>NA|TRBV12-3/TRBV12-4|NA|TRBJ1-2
CASRREEGGYTF
TGTGCCAGCAGACGTGAGGAGGGAGGCTACACCTTC
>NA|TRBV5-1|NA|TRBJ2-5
CAIPETQYF
TGCGCCATCCCGGAGACCCAGTACTTC
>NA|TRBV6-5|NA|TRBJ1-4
CASSYLSAGVKEKLFF
TGTGCCAGCAGTTACCTTTCGGCAGGGGTAAAGGAAAAACTGTTTTTT
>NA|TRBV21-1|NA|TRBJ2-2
CASSKIAGPGSGELFF
TGTGCCAGCAGCAAAATTGCAGGACCAGGTTCCGGGGAGCTGTTTTTT
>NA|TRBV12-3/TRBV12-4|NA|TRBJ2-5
CASTSWVGETQYF
TGTGCCAGCACCTCGTGGGTTGGGGAGACCCAGTACTTC
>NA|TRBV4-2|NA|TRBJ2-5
CASSQGTGKETQYF
TGTGCCAGCAGCCAAGGAACAGGGAAAGAGACCCAGTACTTC
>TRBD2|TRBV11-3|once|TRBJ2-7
CASSHGGTSGKYEQYF
TGTGCCAGCAGTCACGGCGGGACTAGCGGGAAGTACGAGCAGTACTTC
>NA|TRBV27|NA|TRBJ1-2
CASTTASGIDGYTF
TGTGCCAGCACCACCGCGTCGGGAATCGATGGCTACACCTTC
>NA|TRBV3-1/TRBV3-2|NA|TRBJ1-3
CASSQISGNTIYF
TGTGCCAGCAGCCAAATCTCTGGAAACACCATATATTTT
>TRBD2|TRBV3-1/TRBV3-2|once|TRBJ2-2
CASSHPMGLAGELFF
TGTGCCAGCAGCCATCCTATGGGACTAGCCGGGGAGCTGTTTTTT
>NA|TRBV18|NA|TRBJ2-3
CASSPRTSTDTQYF
TGTGCCAGCTCACCGCGTACTAGCACAGATACGCAGTATTTT
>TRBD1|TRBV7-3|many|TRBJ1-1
CASSLRGGQGGTEAFF
TGTGCCAGCAGCTTAAGAGGGGGACAGGGAGGCACTGAAGCTTTCTTT
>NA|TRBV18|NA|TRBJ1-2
CASSPGENYGYTF
TGTGCCAGCTCACCAGGGGAGAACTATGGCTACACCTTC
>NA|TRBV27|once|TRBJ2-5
CASSGRNRAWETQYF
TGTGCCAGCAGTGGTCGAAACAGGGCTTGGGAGACCCAGTACTTC
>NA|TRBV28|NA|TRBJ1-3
CASSLGQVSGNTIYF
TGTGCCAGCAGTTTAGGGCAGGTCTCTGGAAACACCATATATTTT
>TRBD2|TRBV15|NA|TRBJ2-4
CATSRVGLARNIQYF
TGTGCCACCAGCAGAGTGGGACTAGCGAGGAACATTCAGTACTTC
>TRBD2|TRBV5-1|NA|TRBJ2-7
CASSLAELAGGVEQYF
TGCGCCAGCAGCTTGGCCGAACTAGCGGGAGGCGTCGAGCAGTACTTC
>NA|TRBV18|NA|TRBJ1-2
CASSPGVNYGYTF
TGTGCCAGCTCCCCAGGGGTGAACTATGGCTACACCTTC